Given below is one T cell receptor beta chain in context. Its specificity is unknown. Germline is not matched at one junction end, which may reflect a read error. The sample comes from a study of cytomegalovirus exposure and HLA in healthy donors. Whole-study context: Previous work identified roughly 120 million unique TCR beta sequences from 150 million to 200 million T cells.

General observations from the study: A later analysis reported that several of the most significant clusters appeared to be linked to common viral pathogens, among them Epstein-Barr virus.

This CDR3 is 14 amino acids long. From germline, CDR1 is SGHRS and CDR2 YFSETQ. The PCR used 60 Vbeta and 13 Jbeta primers. Sequenced by immunoSEQ multiplex PCR; TCRdb stores in-frame clones only, minus some. Of about 140,000 clones listed, 88% are singletons. Sequencing input: PBMCs. This sequence was found in a woman between 40 and 50 years old in good health and CMV-seronegative. This chain connects TRBV5-1 to TRBJ2-3; the D gene is possibly TRBD1 (5 bases). CDR3 DNA: TGCGCCAGCAGGCTAGGGGTCAGCATAGATACGCAGTATTTT. Protein: CASRLGVSIDTQYF.